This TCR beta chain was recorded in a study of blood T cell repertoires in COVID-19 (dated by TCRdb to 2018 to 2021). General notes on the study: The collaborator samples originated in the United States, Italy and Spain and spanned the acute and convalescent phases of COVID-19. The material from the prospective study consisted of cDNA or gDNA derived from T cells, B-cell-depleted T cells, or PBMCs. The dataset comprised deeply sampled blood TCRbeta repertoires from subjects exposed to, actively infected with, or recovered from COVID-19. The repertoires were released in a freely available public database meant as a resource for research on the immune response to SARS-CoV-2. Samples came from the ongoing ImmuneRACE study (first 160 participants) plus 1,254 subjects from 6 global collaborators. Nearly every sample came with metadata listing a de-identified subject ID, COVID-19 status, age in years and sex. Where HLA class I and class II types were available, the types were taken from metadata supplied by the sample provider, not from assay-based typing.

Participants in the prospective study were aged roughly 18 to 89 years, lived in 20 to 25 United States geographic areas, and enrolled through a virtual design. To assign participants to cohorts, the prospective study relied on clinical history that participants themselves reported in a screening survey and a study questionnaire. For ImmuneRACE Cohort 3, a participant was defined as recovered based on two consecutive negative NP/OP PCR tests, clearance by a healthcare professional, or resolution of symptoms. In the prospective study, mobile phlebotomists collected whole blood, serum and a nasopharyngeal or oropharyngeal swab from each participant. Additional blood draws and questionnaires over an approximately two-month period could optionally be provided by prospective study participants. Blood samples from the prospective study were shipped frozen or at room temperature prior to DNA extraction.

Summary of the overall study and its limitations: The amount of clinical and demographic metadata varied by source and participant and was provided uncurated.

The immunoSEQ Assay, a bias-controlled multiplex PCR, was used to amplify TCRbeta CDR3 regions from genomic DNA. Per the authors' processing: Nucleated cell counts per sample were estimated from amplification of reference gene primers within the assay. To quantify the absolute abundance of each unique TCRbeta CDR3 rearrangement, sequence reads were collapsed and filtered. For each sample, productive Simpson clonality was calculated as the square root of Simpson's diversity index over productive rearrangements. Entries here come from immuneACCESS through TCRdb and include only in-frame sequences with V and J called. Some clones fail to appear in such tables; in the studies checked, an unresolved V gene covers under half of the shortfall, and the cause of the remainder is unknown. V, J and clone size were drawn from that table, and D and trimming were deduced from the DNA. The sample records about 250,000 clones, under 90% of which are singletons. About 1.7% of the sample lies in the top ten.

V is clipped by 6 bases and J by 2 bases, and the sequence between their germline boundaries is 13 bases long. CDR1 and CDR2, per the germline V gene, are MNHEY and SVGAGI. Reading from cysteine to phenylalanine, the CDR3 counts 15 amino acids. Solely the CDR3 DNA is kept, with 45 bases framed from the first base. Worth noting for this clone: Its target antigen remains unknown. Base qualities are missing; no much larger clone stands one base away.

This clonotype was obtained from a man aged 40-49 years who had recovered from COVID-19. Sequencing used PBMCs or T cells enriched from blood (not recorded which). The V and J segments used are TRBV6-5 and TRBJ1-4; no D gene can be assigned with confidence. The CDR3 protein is CASRIPGITNEKLFF. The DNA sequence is TGTGCCAGCAGGATTCCCGGGATCACTAATGAAAAACTGTTTTTT.